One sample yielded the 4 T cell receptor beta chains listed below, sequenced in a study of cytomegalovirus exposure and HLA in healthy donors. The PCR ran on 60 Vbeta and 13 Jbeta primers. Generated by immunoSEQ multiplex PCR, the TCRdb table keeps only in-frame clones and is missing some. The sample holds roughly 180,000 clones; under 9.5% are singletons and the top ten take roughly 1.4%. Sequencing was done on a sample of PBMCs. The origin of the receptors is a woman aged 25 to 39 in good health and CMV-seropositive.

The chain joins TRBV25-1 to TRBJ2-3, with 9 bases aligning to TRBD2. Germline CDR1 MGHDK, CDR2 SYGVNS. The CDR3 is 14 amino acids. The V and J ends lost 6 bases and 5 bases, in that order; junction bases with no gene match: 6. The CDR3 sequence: CASRGAGGVDTQYF. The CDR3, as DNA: TGTGCCAGCAGGGGAGCGGGAGGAGTAGATACGCAGTATTTT.

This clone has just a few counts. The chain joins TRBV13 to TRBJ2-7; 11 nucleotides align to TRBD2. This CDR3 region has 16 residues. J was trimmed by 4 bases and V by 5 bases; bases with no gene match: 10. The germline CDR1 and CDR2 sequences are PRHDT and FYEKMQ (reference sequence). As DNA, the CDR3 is TGTGCCAGCAGCGTGGCGACTAGCGGGGTTTCTTACGAGCAGTACTTC. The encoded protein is CASSVATSGVSYEQYF.

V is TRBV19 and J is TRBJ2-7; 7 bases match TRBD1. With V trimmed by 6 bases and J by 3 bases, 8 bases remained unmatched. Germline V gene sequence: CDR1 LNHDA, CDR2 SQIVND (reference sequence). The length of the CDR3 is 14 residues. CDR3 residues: CASRARDSFYEQYF. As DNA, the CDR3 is TGTGCCAGTAGGGCGAGGGACAGCTTCTACGAGCAGTACTTC. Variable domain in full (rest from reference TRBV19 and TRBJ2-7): DGGITQSPKYLFRKEGQNVTLSCEQNLNHDAMYWYRQDPGQGLRLIYYSQIVNDFQKGDIAEGYSVSREKKESFPLTVTSAQKNPTAFYLCASRARDSFYEQYFGPGTRLTVT.

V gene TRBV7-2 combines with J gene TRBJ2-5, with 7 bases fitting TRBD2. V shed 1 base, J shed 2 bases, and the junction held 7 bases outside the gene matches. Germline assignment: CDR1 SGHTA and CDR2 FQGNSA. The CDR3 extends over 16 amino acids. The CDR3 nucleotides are TGTGCCAGCAGCTTAGACACTTCTAGCGGACAAGAGACCCAGTACTTC. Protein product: CASSLDTSSGQETQYF.